These 6 T cell receptor beta chains came from one sample sequenced in a study of CD8+ T cells in alopecia areata. Extracted from the samples, RNA was reverse transcribed into cDNA to serve as the sequencing template. Clones were sequenced by immunoSEQ multiplex PCR, and TCRdb holds only the in-frame ones, with some missing. The data hold 200,000 to 250,000 clones, with about 60% observed a single time. The input for sequencing was CD4+ T cells sorted from blood, taken at week 0. These receptors originate from a human donor with alopecia areata.

This rearrangement joins TRBV7-9 to TRBJ1-4; TRBD1 aligns across 8 bases. Trimming removed 4 bases from V and 10 bases from J; junction bases left unmatched: 8. Germline loops: CDR1 SEHNR, CDR2 FQNEAQ (reference sequence). The CDR3 is made up of 14 amino acids. The CDR3 loop is CASSSRQGQGKLFF. The DNA for the CDR3 is TGTGCCAGCAGCTCACGACAGGGGCAAGGAAAACTGTTTTTT.

This sequence joins TRBV27 and TRBJ2-5; the match to TRBD1 covers 7 bases. The CDR3 length is 16 residues. V lost 5 bases to trimming and J lost 1 base; unmatched junction nucleotides: 10. Germline V gene lookup returns CDR1 MNHEY and CDR2 SMNVEV (reference sequence). In DNA, the CDR3 is TGTGCCAGCAGTGCTGGCTTGGGACAGTCCCAAGAGACCCAGTACTTC. Translation gives CASSAGLGQSQETQYF.

This clone appeared once. V usage is TRBV18 and J usage is TRBJ2-7, with 9 bases matching TRBD1. Trimming at V came to 6 bases and at J to 2 bases, leaving 8 bases not matched to a gene. Germline V gene lookup returns CDR1 KGHSH and CDR2 LQKENI. There are 15 residues in the CDR3. Here the CDR3 DNA reads TGTGCCAGCTCGCCTGGACAGGGGATAACCTACGAGCAGTACTTC. It is translated as CASSPGQGITYEQYF.

This clone has a handful of counts. The chain has TRBV9 and TRBJ1-2, with D hard to call. V gave up 3 bases and J gave up 4 bases, with 10 bases separating them. The CDR3 totals 13 residues. From germline, CDR1 is SGDLS and CDR2 YYNGEE. The CDR3, as DNA: TGTGCCAGCAGCGCCAATCCCCTCTATGGCTACACCTTC. Its protein product is CASSANPLYGYTF.

This chain connects TRBV2 to TRBJ2-7; no definite D call. The germline V gene encodes CDR1 SNHLY and CDR2 FYNNEI. With 3 bases removed from V and 5 bases from J, the gap between germline ends came to 11 bases. The CDR3 loop spans 13 amino acids. The CDR3 DNA follows: TGTGCCAGCAGTGATTATCCAACGAACGAGCAGTACTTC. As protein: CASSDYPTNEQYF.

This rearrangement joins TRBV30 to TRBJ1-5; D is perhaps TRBD1 (5 bases). This CDR3 comprises 14 residues. Germline assignment: CDR1 GTSNPN and CDR2 SVGIG (reference sequence). Trimming left V 3 bases short and J 2 bases short, with 11 bases between. CDR3 sequence reads: CAWSRETGNQPQHF. Here the CDR3 DNA reads TGTGCCTGGAGCAGGGAGACGGGCAATCAGCCCCAGCATTTT.